These T cell receptor beta chains were read from a single sample in a study of blood T cell repertoires in COVID-19. Sequencing was performed with immunoSEQ multiplex PCR; in TCRdb, only in-frame clones are kept and a portion is missing. This table has some 180,000 clones, about nine tenths appearing once. Input material: peripheral blood. These receptors were obtained from a man aged 40-49 years with acute or convalescent COVID-19. Both conserved end residues are part of each CDR3. The order of the fields is J gene, clone size, D gene, V gene, CDR3 protein, CDR3 DNA. The D gene is left open where the match is weak. Clone size is given for some rows only: seen once, a few or many times, or a class if the clone is expanded.

j_call: TRBJ2-3; clone_size: .; d_call: TRBD2; v_call: TRBV18; cdr3_aa: CASSPPGGFTSTDTQYF; cdr3_nt: TGTGCCAGCTCACCACCGGGGGGGTTCACTAGCACAGATACGCAGTATTTT
j_call: TRBJ2-5; clone_size: .; d_call: .; v_call: TRBV21-1; cdr3_aa: CASSTPKRKSPGGAHTVETQYF; cdr3_nt: TGTGCCAGCAGCACCCCGAAAAGGAAGTCGCCAGGGGGAGCACACACGGTAGAGACCCAGTACTTC
j_call: TRBJ1-1; clone_size: .; d_call: .; v_call: TRBV10-3; cdr3_aa: CAINRAGDTEAFF; cdr3_nt: TGTGCCATAAACAGGGCTGGGGACACTGAAGCTTTCTTT
j_call: TRBJ1-6; clone_size: .; d_call: TRBD1; v_call: TRBV19; cdr3_aa: CASSTREGQGRSPLHF; cdr3_nt: TGTGCCAGTAGTACCCGAGAGGGACAGGGAAGATCACCCCTCCACTTT
j_call: TRBJ2-3; clone_size: .; d_call: .; v_call: TRBV19; cdr3_aa: CASSKEGARTDTQYF; cdr3_nt: TGTGCCAGTAGTAAGGAGGGGGCCCGCACAGATACGCAGTATTTT
j_call: TRBJ1-5; clone_size: .; d_call: .; v_call: TRBV18; cdr3_aa: CASSPRENQPQHF; cdr3_nt: TGTGCCAGCTCCCCCCGGGAGAATCAGCCCCAGCATTTT
j_call: TRBJ2-3; clone_size: .; d_call: TRBD2; v_call: TRBV30; cdr3_aa: CASSGGGGGDTQYF; cdr3_nt: TGTGCCTCGTCGGGAGGCGGGGGGGGAGATACGCAGTATTTT
j_call: TRBJ1-2; clone_size: .; d_call: .; v_call: TRBV6-1; cdr3_aa: CASSGLTGAINYGYTF; cdr3_nt: TGTGCCAGCAGTGGACTGACAGGAGCTATTAACTATGGCTACACCTTC
j_call: TRBJ1-2; clone_size: .; d_call: .; v_call: TRBV29-1; cdr3_aa: CSGDYGYTF; cdr3_nt: TGCAGCGGCGACTATGGCTACACCTTC
j_call: TRBJ2-7; clone_size: .; d_call: TRBD1; v_call: TRBV6-2/TRBV6-3; cdr3_aa: CASSFVRGPYEQYF; cdr3_nt: TGTGCCAGCAGTTTCGTCAGGGGGCCCTACGAGCAGTACTTC
j_call: TRBJ1-2; clone_size: .; d_call: .; v_call: TRBV3-1/TRBV3-2; cdr3_aa: CASSQNPGPGGYTF; cdr3_nt: TGTGCCAGCAGCCAGAACCCAGGGCCAGGGGGCTACACCTTC
j_call: TRBJ2-7; clone_size: .; d_call: .; v_call: TRBV29-1; cdr3_aa: CSVGDNEQYF; cdr3_nt: TGCAGCGTAGGGGACAACGAGCAGTACTTC
j_call: TRBJ2-1; clone_size: .; d_call: TRBD2; v_call: TRBV30; cdr3_aa: CASNKRGGRGSYNEQFF; cdr3_nt: TGTGCCTCGAATAAGCGGGGGGGCCGAGGCTCCTACAATGAGCAGTTCTTC
j_call: TRBJ1-2; clone_size: once; d_call: TRBD1; v_call: TRBV6-5; cdr3_aa: CASSYSGQPTYGYTF; cdr3_nt: TGTGCCAGCAGTTACTCGGGACAGCCCACTTATGGCTACACCTTC
j_call: TRBJ2-5; clone_size: .; d_call: TRBD2; v_call: TRBV10-3; cdr3_aa: CAISEGTSGGVETQYF; cdr3_nt: TGTGCCATCAGTGAGGGGACTAGCGGGGGGGTAGAGACCCAGTACTTC
j_call: TRBJ1-1; clone_size: .; d_call: TRBD1; v_call: TRBV5-5; cdr3_aa: CASSERTGENTEAFF; cdr3_nt: TGTGCCAGCAGCGAAAGGACAGGGGAGAACACTGAAGCTTTCTTT
j_call: TRBJ2-2; clone_size: .; d_call: .; v_call: TRBV28; cdr3_aa: CASSFMTKTGELFF; cdr3_nt: TGTGCCAGCAGTTTCATGACAAAGACCGGGGAGCTGTTTTTT
j_call: TRBJ2-7; clone_size: .; d_call: .; v_call: TRBV18; cdr3_aa: CASSPDRTSYEQYF; cdr3_nt: TGTGCCAGCTCACCTGACAGAACTTCCTACGAGCAGTACTTC
j_call: TRBJ2-3; clone_size: once; d_call: TRBD2; v_call: TRBV25-1; cdr3_aa: CASSDGGGDTQYF; cdr3_nt: TGTGCCAGCAGTGATGGGGGGGGTGATACGCAGTATTTT
j_call: TRBJ2-7; clone_size: .; d_call: .; v_call: TRBV14; cdr3_aa: CASSTQDSYEQYF; cdr3_nt: TGTGCCAGCAGCACCCAGGACAGCTACGAGCAGTACTTC
j_call: TRBJ1-1; clone_size: once; d_call: .; v_call: TRBV10-2; cdr3_aa: CASSESGVGAEAFF; cdr3_nt: TGCGCCAGCAGTGAAAGCGGGGTAGGGGCTGAAGCTTTCTTT
j_call: TRBJ1-1; clone_size: .; d_call: .; v_call: TRBV10-3; cdr3_aa: CAISETGTDTEAFF; cdr3_nt: TGTGCCATCAGTGAAACAGGTACGGACACTGAAGCTTTCTTT
j_call: TRBJ2-1; clone_size: .; d_call: .; v_call: TRBV10-2; cdr3_aa: CASSGGLSSYNEQFF; cdr3_nt: TGCGCCAGCAGCGGGGGGCTGAGCTCCTACAATGAGCAGTTCTTC
j_call: TRBJ2-5; clone_size: .; d_call: TRBD2; v_call: TRBV11-2; cdr3_aa: CASRRGGSETQYF; cdr3_nt: TGTGCCAGCAGGCGCGGGGGGTCCGAGACCCAGTACTTC
j_call: TRBJ2-7; clone_size: .; d_call: .; v_call: TRBV7-9; cdr3_aa: CASSLRAEQYF; cdr3_nt: TGTGCCAGCAGCTTAAGAGCCGAGCAGTACTTC
j_call: TRBJ1-1; clone_size: .; d_call: .; v_call: TRBV9; cdr3_aa: CASSVGPGGNTEAFF; cdr3_nt: TGTGCCAGCAGCGTAGGCCCCGGGGGAAACACTGAAGCTTTCTTT
j_call: TRBJ2-7; clone_size: .; d_call: .; v_call: TRBV6-1; cdr3_aa: CASSEAAGLGPYEQYF; cdr3_nt: TGTGCCAGCAGTGAGGCGGCGGGTCTCGGGCCCTACGAGCAGTACTTC
j_call: TRBJ2-3; clone_size: .; d_call: TRBD2; v_call: TRBV7-9; cdr3_aa: CASSSGLAVDTQYF; cdr3_nt: TGTGCCAGCAGCTCGGGACTAGCAGTAGATACGCAGTATTTT
j_call: TRBJ1-5; clone_size: .; d_call: .; v_call: TRBV5-6; cdr3_aa: CASSRGNQPQHF; cdr3_nt: TGTGCCAGCAGCCGGGGGAATCAGCCCCAGCATTTT
j_call: TRBJ1-5; clone_size: .; d_call: TRBD1; v_call: TRBV25-1; cdr3_aa: CASSGQGAYQPQHF; cdr3_nt: TGTGCCAGCAGTGGCCAGGGGGCCTATCAGCCCCAGCATTTT
j_call: TRBJ1-4; clone_size: .; d_call: .; v_call: TRBV19; cdr3_aa: CASSTIGGNEKLFF; cdr3_nt: TGTGCCAGTAGTACCATCGGGGGTAATGAAAAACTGTTTTTT
j_call: TRBJ2-5; clone_size: .; d_call: .; v_call: TRBV4-1; cdr3_aa: CASSQDPRETQYF; cdr3_nt: TGCGCCAGCAGCCAAGATCCTCGGGAGACCCAGTACTTC
j_call: TRBJ1-1; clone_size: once; d_call: .; v_call: TRBV6-6; cdr3_aa: CASSSSGGGEAFF; cdr3_nt: TGTGCCAGCAGTTCCTCGGGCGGGGGTGAAGCTTTCTTT
j_call: TRBJ2-1; clone_size: .; d_call: TRBD2; v_call: TRBV4-2; cdr3_aa: CASSQDSSGGYNEQFF; cdr3_nt: TGTGCCAGCAGCCAAGATTCCAGCGGGGGATACAATGAGCAGTTCTTC
j_call: TRBJ2-3; clone_size: .; d_call: TRBD1; v_call: TRBV4-1; cdr3_aa: CASSQDGSSASGGSTDTQYF; cdr3_nt: TGCGCCAGCAGCCAAGATGGATCGTCGGCGTCAGGGGGCAGTACAGATACGCAGTATTTT
j_call: TRBJ2-5; clone_size: .; d_call: TRBD1; v_call: TRBV11-3; cdr3_aa: CASSFGTGVQETQYF; cdr3_nt: TGTGCCAGCAGCTTCGGGACAGGAGTCCAAGAGACCCAGTACTTC
j_call: TRBJ1-1; clone_size: .; d_call: .; v_call: TRBV10-3; cdr3_aa: CAISVRAGDTEAFF; cdr3_nt: TGTGCCATCAGTGTTCGGGCGGGAGACACTGAAGCTTTCTTT
j_call: TRBJ2-1; clone_size: .; d_call: TRBD1; v_call: TRBV5-1; cdr3_aa: CASSPGTGGKVEQFF; cdr3_nt: TGCGCCAGCAGCCCAGGGACAGGGGGCAAGGTTGAGCAGTTCTTC
j_call: TRBJ2-7; clone_size: .; d_call: .; v_call: TRBV24-1; cdr3_aa: CATSGGTADNSEQYF; cdr3_nt: TGTGCCACCAGTGGCGGGACAGCGGACAATTCCGAGCAGTACTTC
j_call: TRBJ1-6; clone_size: once; d_call: .; v_call: TRBV4-2; cdr3_aa: CASSQVRGGSPLHF; cdr3_nt: TGTGCCAGCAGCCAAGTCCGGGGGGGTTCACCCCTCCACTTT
j_call: TRBJ2-6; clone_size: .; d_call: .; v_call: TRBV6-4; cdr3_aa: CASSESPGSSGANVLTF; cdr3_nt: TGTGCCAGCAGTGAGTCTCCTGGGAGCTCTGGGGCCAACGTCCTGACTTTC
j_call: TRBJ2-5; clone_size: .; d_call: TRBD2; v_call: TRBV9; cdr3_aa: CASSVGSSGRETQYF; cdr3_nt: TGTGCCAGCAGCGTAGGTTCTAGCGGGCGGGAGACCCAGTACTTC
j_call: TRBJ2-1; clone_size: once; d_call: TRBD2; v_call: TRBV10-3; cdr3_aa: CATGISGGALSEQFF; cdr3_nt: TGTGCCACGGGGATTAGCGGGGGGGCATTGAGTGAGCAGTTCTTC
j_call: TRBJ1-1; clone_size: .; d_call: .; v_call: TRBV20-1; cdr3_aa: CSVLVNTEAFF; cdr3_nt: TGCAGTGTCTTAGTGAACACTGAAGCTTTCTTT
j_call: TRBJ2-5; clone_size: .; d_call: TRBD1; v_call: TRBV6-1; cdr3_aa: CASSEGTGEAETQYF; cdr3_nt: TGTGCCAGCAGTGAAGGGACAGGGGAGGCGGAGACCCAGTACTTC
j_call: TRBJ2-7; clone_size: .; d_call: TRBD1; v_call: TRBV18; cdr3_aa: CASSQPSWTGGYEQYF; cdr3_nt: TGTGCCAGCTCACAGCCCTCCTGGACAGGGGGTTACGAGCAGTACTTC
j_call: TRBJ1-2; clone_size: .; d_call: TRBD1; v_call: TRBV6-5; cdr3_aa: CASSRGDRAHYGYTF; cdr3_nt: TGTGCCAGCAGCAGGGGGGACAGAGCCCACTATGGCTACACCTTC
j_call: TRBJ1-1; clone_size: .; d_call: .; v_call: TRBV5-1; cdr3_aa: CASSTPSTEAFF; cdr3_nt: TGCGCCAGCAGTACGCCGAGCACTGAAGCTTTCTTT
j_call: TRBJ1-1; clone_size: .; d_call: .; v_call: TRBV5-1; cdr3_aa: CARSLGGLGSNTEAFF; cdr3_nt: TGCGCCCGCAGCTTGGGGGGGCTGGGCAGTAACACTGAAGCTTTCTTT
j_call: TRBJ1-2; clone_size: once; d_call: TRBD1; v_call: TRBV4-1; cdr3_aa: CASSLRDRDGYTF; cdr3_nt: TGCGCCAGCAGCCTCCGGGACAGGGACGGCTACACCTTC
j_call: TRBJ2-4; clone_size: .; d_call: TRBD1; v_call: TRBV19; cdr3_aa: CASSVSTGGADLAKNIQYF; cdr3_nt: TGTGCCAGTAGTGTATCAACAGGGGGCGCGGATTTGGCCAAAAACATTCAGTACTTC
j_call: TRBJ2-1; clone_size: .; d_call: .; v_call: TRBV5-1; cdr3_aa: CASRVWYTDHNEQFF; cdr3_nt: TGCGCCAGCAGGGTTTGGTACACCGATCACAATGAGCAGTTCTTC
j_call: TRBJ2-4; clone_size: .; d_call: TRBD2; v_call: TRBV3-1/TRBV3-2; cdr3_aa: CASSRRTSGGKNIQYF; cdr3_nt: TGTGCCAGCAGCCGTAGGACTAGCGGGGGGAAAAACATTCAGTACTTC
j_call: TRBJ2-3; clone_size: few; d_call: .; v_call: TRBV5-1; cdr3_aa: CASSFWGRDTQYF; cdr3_nt: TGCGCCAGCAGCTTCTGGGGGAGGGATACGCAGTATTTT
j_call: TRBJ1-6; clone_size: .; d_call: .; v_call: TRBV5-1; cdr3_aa: CASSEALGGSSYNSPLHF; cdr3_nt: TGCGCCAGCAGCGAGGCTCTGGGGGGAAGCTCCTATAATTCACCCCTCCACTTT
j_call: TRBJ1-1; clone_size: .; d_call: .; v_call: TRBV27; cdr3_aa: CASSLSVGNTEAFF; cdr3_nt: TGTGCCAGCAGTTTATCAGTCGGGAACACTGAAGCTTTCTTT
j_call: TRBJ2-2; clone_size: .; d_call: .; v_call: TRBV5-1; cdr3_aa: CASSLVKEAHSSSTGELFF; cdr3_nt: TGCGCCAGCAGCTTGGTAAAGGAGGCCCACTCATCCTCCACCGGGGAGCTGTTTTTT
j_call: TRBJ1-2; clone_size: .; d_call: .; v_call: TRBV27; cdr3_aa: CASSLRPPGTLTNYGYTF; cdr3_nt: TGTGCCAGCAGTTTAAGACCCCCTGGGACACTCACTAACTATGGCTACACCTTC
j_call: TRBJ1-5; clone_size: few; d_call: TRBD1; v_call: TRBV20-1; cdr3_aa: CSASPRTTGGFNQPQHF; cdr3_nt: TGCAGTGCTAGTCCGCGAACTACAGGGGGCTTTAATCAGCCCCAGCATTTT
j_call: TRBJ1-4; clone_size: .; d_call: .; v_call: TRBV4-1; cdr3_aa: CASSPRVSANEKLFF; cdr3_nt: TGCGCCAGCAGCCCGAGGGTGTCGGCTAATGAAAAACTGTTTTTT